This TCR beta chain emerged from a study of monozygotic twins with inflammatory bowel disease. Notes on the study in general: It was in IBD patients that TCRbeta diversity (inverse Simpson) was lower than in healthy co-twins. Differing immunosuppressive treatments may have added variability to patient repertoires.

Using the 5' RACE reads, TCRdb records one entry per CDR3 protein without DNA. The sample table includes over 90,000 distinct CDR3 sequences. About this clonotype itself: As yet, its antigen is unknown.

This CDR3 is built from 14 residues. In germline, CDR1 is SGHTA, CDR2 FQGNSA. This chain links TRBV7-2 with TRBJ1-1; the TRBD1 assignment by TCRdb is unverifiable without DNA. The sample taken for sequencing was blood. The clonotype originates from a human donor with ulcerative colitis or Crohn's disease, or a healthy co-twin of an affected twin (not recorded which). This chain's CDR3 is CASSPDRLNTEAFF. Based on the CDR3 plus reference TRBV7-2 and TRBJ1-1, the full variable domain is GAGVSQSPSNKVTEKGKDVELRCDPISGHTALYWYRQSLGQGLEFLIYFQGNSAPDKSGLPSDRFSAERTGGSVSTLTIQRTQQEDSAVYLCASSPDRLNTEAFFGQGTRLTVV.